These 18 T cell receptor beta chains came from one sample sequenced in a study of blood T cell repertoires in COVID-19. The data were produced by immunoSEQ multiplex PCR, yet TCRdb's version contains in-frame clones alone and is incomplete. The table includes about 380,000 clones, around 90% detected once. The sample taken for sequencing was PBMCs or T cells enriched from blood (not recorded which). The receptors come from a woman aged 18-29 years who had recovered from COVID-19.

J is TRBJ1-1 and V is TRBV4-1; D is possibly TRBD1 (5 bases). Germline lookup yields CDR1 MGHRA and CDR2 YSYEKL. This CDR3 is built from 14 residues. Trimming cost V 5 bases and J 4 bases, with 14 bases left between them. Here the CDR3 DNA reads TGCGCCAGCAGCTCGACACCCGGGGGCACTGAAGCTTTCTTT. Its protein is CASSSTPGGTEAFF.

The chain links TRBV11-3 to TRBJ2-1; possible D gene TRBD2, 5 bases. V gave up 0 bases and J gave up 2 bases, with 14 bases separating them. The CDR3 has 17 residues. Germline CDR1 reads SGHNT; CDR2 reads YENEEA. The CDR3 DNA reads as TGTGCCAGCAGCTTAGATATCGGGGAAACCCCCTACAATGAGCAGTTCTTC. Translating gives CASSLDIGETPYNEQFF.

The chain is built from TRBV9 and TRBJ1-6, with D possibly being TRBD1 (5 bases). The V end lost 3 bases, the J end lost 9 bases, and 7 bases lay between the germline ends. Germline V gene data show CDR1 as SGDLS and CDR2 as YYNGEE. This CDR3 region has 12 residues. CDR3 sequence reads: CASSERGSPLHF. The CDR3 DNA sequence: TGTGCCAGCAGCGAAAGGGGTTCACCCCTCCACTTT.

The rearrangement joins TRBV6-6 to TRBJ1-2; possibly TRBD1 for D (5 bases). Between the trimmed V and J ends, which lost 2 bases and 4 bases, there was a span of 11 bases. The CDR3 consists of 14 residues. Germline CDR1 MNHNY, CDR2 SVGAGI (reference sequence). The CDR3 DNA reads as TGTGCCAGCAGTTACCCGGACATCTTCTATGGCTACACCTTC. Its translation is CASSYPDIFYGYTF.

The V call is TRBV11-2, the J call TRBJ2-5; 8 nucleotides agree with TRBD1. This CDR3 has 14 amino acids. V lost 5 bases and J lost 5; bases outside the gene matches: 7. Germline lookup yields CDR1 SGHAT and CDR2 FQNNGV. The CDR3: CASSTRTGRETQYF. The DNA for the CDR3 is TGTGCCAGCAGCACCAGGACAGGGCGGGAGACCCAGTACTTC.

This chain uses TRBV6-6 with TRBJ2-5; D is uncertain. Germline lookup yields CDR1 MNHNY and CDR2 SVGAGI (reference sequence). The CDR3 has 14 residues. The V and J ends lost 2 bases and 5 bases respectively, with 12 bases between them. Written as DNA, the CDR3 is TGTGCCAGCAGTTACCGACAACATAGGGAGACCCAGTACTTC. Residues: CASSYRQHRETQYF.

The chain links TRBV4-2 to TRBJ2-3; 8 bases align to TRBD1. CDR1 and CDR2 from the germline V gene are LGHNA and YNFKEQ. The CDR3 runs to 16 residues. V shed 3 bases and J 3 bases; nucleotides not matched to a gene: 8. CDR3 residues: CASSQIRTGRTDTQYF. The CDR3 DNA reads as TGTGCCAGCAGCCAGATCCGGACAGGGCGGACAGATACGCAGTATTTT.

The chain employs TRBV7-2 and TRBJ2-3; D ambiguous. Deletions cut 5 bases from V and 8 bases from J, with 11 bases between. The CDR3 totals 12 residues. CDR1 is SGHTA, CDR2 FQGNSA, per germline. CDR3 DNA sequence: TGTGCCAGCAGCCTTGATCAAGCTACGCAGTATTTT. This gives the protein CASSLDQATQYF.

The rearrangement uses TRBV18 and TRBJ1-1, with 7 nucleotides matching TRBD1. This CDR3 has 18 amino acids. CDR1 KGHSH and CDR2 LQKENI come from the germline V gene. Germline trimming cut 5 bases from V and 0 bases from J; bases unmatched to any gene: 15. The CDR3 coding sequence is TGTGCCAGCTCAACGGCCCTACAGGGGCGTCTCATGAACACTGAAGCTTTCTTT. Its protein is CASSTALQGRLMNTEAFF.

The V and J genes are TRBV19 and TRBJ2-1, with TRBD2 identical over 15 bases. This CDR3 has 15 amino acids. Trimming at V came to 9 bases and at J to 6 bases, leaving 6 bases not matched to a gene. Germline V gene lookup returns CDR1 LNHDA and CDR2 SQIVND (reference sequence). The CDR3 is CASDGLAGGLNEQFF. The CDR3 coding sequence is TGTGCCAGCGACGGACTAGCGGGGGGGCTCAATGAGCAGTTCTTC. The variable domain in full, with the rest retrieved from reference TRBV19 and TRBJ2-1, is DGGITQSPKYLFRKEGQNVTLSCEQNLNHDAMYWYRQDPGQGLRLIYYSQIVNDFQKGDIAEGYSVSREKKESFPLTVTSAQKNPTAFYLCASDGLAGGLNEQFFGPGTRLTVL.

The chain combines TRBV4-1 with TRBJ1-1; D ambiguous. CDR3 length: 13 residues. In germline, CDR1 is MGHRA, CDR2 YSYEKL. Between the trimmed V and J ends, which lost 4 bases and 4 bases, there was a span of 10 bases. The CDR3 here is CASSLGPSTEAFF. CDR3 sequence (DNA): TGCGCCAGCAGCCTGGGCCCCAGCACTGAAGCTTTCTTT.

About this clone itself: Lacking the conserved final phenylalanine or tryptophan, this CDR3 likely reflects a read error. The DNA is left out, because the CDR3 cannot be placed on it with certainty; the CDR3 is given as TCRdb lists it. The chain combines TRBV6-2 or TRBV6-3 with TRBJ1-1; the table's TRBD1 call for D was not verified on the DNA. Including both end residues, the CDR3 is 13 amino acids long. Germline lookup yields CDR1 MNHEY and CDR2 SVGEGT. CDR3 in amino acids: CASSRQEYTEEEI.

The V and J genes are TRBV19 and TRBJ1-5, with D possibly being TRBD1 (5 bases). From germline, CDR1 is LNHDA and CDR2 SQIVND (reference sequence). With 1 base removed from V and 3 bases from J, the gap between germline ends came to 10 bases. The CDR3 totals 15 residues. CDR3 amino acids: CASSIGPGNNQPQHF. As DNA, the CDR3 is TGTGCCAGTAGTATAGGCCCAGGGAACAATCAGCCCCAGCATTTT.

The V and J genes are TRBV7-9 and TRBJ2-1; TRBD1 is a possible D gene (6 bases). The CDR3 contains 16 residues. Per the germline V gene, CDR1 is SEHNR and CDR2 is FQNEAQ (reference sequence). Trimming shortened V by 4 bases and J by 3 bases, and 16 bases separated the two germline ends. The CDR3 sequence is CASSSGHHTNYNEQFF. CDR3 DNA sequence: TGTGCCAGCAGCTCGGGACACCACACTAACTACAATGAGCAGTTCTTC.

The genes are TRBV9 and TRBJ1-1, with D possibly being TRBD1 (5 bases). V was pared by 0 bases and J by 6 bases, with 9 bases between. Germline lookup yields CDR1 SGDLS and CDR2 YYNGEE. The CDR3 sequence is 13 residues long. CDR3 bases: TGTGCCAGCAGCGTAGCAGGGTCGGCTGAAGCTTTCTTT. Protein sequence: CASSVAGSAEAFF. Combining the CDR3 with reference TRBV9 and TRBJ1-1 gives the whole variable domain DSGVTQTPKHLITATGQRVTLRCSPRSGDLSVYWYQQSLDQGLQFLIQYYNGEERAKGNILERFSAQQFPDLHSELNLSSLELGDSALYFCASSVAGSAEAFFGQGTRLTVV.

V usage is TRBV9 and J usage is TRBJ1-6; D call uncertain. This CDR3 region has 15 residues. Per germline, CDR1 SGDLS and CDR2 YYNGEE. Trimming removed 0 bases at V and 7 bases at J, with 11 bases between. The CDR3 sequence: CASSVDTGLNSPLHF. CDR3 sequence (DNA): TGTGCCAGCAGCGTAGATACGGGGTTGAATTCACCCCTCCACTTT.

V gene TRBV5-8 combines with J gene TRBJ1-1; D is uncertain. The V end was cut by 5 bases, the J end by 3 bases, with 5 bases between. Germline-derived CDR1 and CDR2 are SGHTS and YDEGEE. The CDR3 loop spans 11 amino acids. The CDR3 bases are TGTGCCAGCAGATATTACACTGAAGCTTTCTTT. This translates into CASRYYTEAFF. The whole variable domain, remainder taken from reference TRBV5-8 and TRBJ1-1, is EAGVTQSPTHLIKTRGQQATLRCSPISGHTSVYWYQQALGLGLQFLLWYDEGEERNRGNFPPRFSGRQFPNYSSELNVNALELEDSALYLCASRYYTEAFFGQGTRLTVV.

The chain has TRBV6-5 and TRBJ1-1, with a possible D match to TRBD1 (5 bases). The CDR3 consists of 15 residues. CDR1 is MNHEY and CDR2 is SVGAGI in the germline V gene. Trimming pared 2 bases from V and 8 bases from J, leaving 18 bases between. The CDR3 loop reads CASSYLSRGGEEAFF. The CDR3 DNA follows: TGTGCCAGCAGTTACCTTTCTCGGGGGGGGGAGGAAGCTTTCTTT.